These 12 T cell receptor beta chains came from one sample sequenced in a study of blood T cell repertoires in COVID-19. The repertoire was sequenced with immunoSEQ multiplex PCR; TCRdb's copy has only in-frame clones and lacks some. The sample holds around 120,000 clones, about 91% seen once. The sample comprised peripheral blood. Receptors originate from a woman in her forties or fifties with active or convalescent COVID-19.

The chain employs TRBV5-6 and TRBJ2-5, with D tentatively TRBD2 (6 bases). Germline V gene sequence: CDR1 SGHDT, CDR2 YYEEEE. V lost 3 bases to trimming and J lost 1 base, with 16 bases between them. This CDR3 has 16 residues. The CDR3 spells CASSWAGGRGQETQYF. CDR3 nucleotides: TGTGCCAGCAGCTGGGCCGGGGGTCGGGGCCAAGAGACCCAGTACTTC.

The chain has TRBV28 and TRBJ1-6, with 7 bases matching TRBD1. V gave up 6 bases and J gave up 9 bases; unmatched junction bases: 5. The germline gives CDR1 MDHEN, CDR2 SYDVKM. The CDR3 extends over 13 amino acids. The CDR3 sequence: CASSLAGGSPLHF. The CDR3 DNA follows: TGTGCCAGCAGCTTAGCAGGGGGTTCACCCCTCCACTTT.

The chain combines TRBV11-2 with TRBJ2-6; 7 bases fit TRBD2. Looked up from germline, CDR1 is SGHAT and CDR2 is FQNNGV. The CDR3 loop spans 18 amino acids. J lost 2 bases, V lost 3 bases, and 10 bases had no gene match. The CDR3 sequence is CASSFPTGGFPGANVLTF. CDR3 nucleotides: TGTGCCAGCAGCTTCCCGACGGGAGGCTTCCCTGGGGCCAACGTCCTGACTTTC. The full variable domain, rest sourced from reference TRBV11-2 and TRBJ2-6, is EAGVAQSPRYKIIEKRQSVAFWCNPISGHATLYWYQQILGQGPKLLIQFQNNGVVDDSQLPKDRFSAERLKGVDSTLKIQPAKLEDSAVYLCASSFPTGGFPGANVLTFGAGSRLTVL.

This rearrangement joins TRBV7-9 to TRBJ2-1; D might be TRBD1 (6 bases). Germline V lookup: CDR1 SEHNR, CDR2 FQNEAQ (reference sequence). CDR3 size: 12 residues. V lost 5 bases to trimming and J lost 8 bases, with 10 bases between them. CDR3 amino acids: CASSAQGYEQFF. The CDR3 bases are TGTGCCAGCAGCGCACAGGGATATGAGCAGTTCTTC. The complete variable domain, with remaining parts taken from reference TRBV7-9 and TRBJ2-1, reads DTGVSQNPRHKITKRGQNVTFRCDPISEHNRLYWYRQTLGQGPEFLTYFQNEAQLEKSRLLSDRFSAERPKGSFSTLEIQRTEQGDSAMYLCASSAQGYEQFFGPGTRLTVL.

The gene calls are TRBV19 and TRBJ1-1; D not resolved. The CDR3 runs to 14 residues. V lost 3 bases and J lost 5, with 13 bases in between. Germline V gene sequence: CDR1 LNHDA, CDR2 SQIVND (reference sequence). This chain's CDR3 is CASSISFAGTEAFF. DNA for the CDR3: TGTGCCAGTAGTATTTCGTTTGCGGGGACTGAAGCTTTCTTT.

The chain recombines TRBV5-4 with TRBJ1-2; TRBD1 matches 8 bases. The CDR3 consists of 13 residues. The germline V gene encodes CDR1 SGHNT and CDR2 YYREEE (reference sequence). With V trimmed by 4 bases and J by 6 bases, 5 bases remained unmatched. In DNA, the CDR3 is TGTGCCAGCAGCATGACAGGGGATCATGGCTACACCTTC. This encodes CASSMTGDHGYTF.

This chain links TRBV4-1 with TRBJ1-3, with 8 bases matching TRBD1. V lost 1 base and J lost 4; bases outside the gene matches: 12. This CDR3 region has 18 residues. Germline V gives CDR1 MGHRA, CDR2 YSYEKL. The CDR3 nucleotides are TGCGCCAGCAGCCAAGTATTCGGCAGGGGGCCGGGAGGAAACACCATATATTTT. The encoded protein is CASSQVFGRGPGGNTIYF.

The chain couples TRBV6-5 to TRBJ2-7; D might be TRBD2 (6 bases). V was trimmed by 6 bases and J by 3 bases, leaving 12 bases between them. The V gene's germline CDR1 is MNHEY and CDR2 SVGAGI. The CDR3 loop spans 13 amino acids. The CDR3 protein is CASRGGPYYEQYF. DNA of the CDR3: TGTGCCAGCAGGGGGGGACCCTACTACGAGCAGTACTTC.

This chain links TRBV5-1 with TRBJ2-7, with 10 bases lining up with TRBD2. From germline, CDR1 is SGHRS and CDR2 YFSETQ. The CDR3 consists of 15 residues. V trimming: 6 bases; J trimming: 3 bases; junction bases outside the gene matches: 9. As DNA, the CDR3 is TGCGCCAGCAATGTGGCTAGCGGGAGATTCTACGAGCAGTACTTC. Protein: CASNVASGRFYEQYF. Together with reference TRBV5-1 and TRBJ2-7, the CDR3 gives the full variable domain: KAGVTQTPRYLIKTRGQQVTLSCSPISGHRSVSWYQQTPGQGLQFLFEYFSETQRNKGNFPGRFSGRQFSNSRSEMNVSTLELGDSALYLCASNVASGRFYEQYFGPGTRLTVT.

This chain links TRBV11-2 with TRBJ2-7; D is ambiguous. V gave up 3 bases and J gave up 2 bases, with 11 bases separating them. Germline CDR1 is SGHAT and CDR2 is FQNNGV. CDR3 length: 14 amino acids. The CDR3 bases are TGTGCCAGCAGCTTCGGAGCGATTCCCTACGAGCAGTACTTC. Translating it yields CASSFGAIPYEQYF. Together with reference TRBV11-2 and TRBJ2-7, the CDR3 gives the full variable domain: EAGVAQSPRYKIIEKRQSVAFWCNPISGHATLYWYQQILGQGPKLLIQFQNNGVVDDSQLPKDRFSAERLKGVDSTLKIQPAKLEDSAVYLCASSFGAIPYEQYFGPGTRLTVT.

The rearrangement links TRBV29-1 to TRBJ1-2; D perhaps matches TRBD1 (5 bases). The CDR3 has 13 residues. V gave up 4 bases and J gave up 5 bases, with 14 bases separating them. The germline CDR1 and CDR2 sequences are SQVTM and ANQGSEA. The CDR3 DNA follows: TGCAGCGTTGCGCGCAGGGAAACGTATGGCTACACCTTC. Its protein product is CSVARRETYGYTF. Supplemented by reference TRBV29-1 and TRBJ1-2, the full variable domain reads SAVISQKPSRDICQRGTSLTIQCQVDSQVTMMFWYRQQPGQSLTLIATANQGSEATYESGFVIDKFPISRPNLTFSTLTVSNMSPEDSSIYLCSVARRETYGYTFGSGTRLTVV.

The chain carries TRBV7-9 and TRBJ2-1; D might be TRBD2 (7 bases). Deletions cut 8 bases from V and 4 bases from J, with 18 bases between. CDR3 length: 15 residues. Germline CDR1 is SEHNR and CDR2 is FQNEAQ (reference sequence). CDR3 residues: CASRGREYRYNEQFF. CDR3 nucleotides: TGTGCCAGCCGGGGGCGGGAGTACCGTTACAATGAGCAGTTCTTC.